This entry is about one T cell receptor (beta chain). These data originate in a study of spatial heterogeneity in lung cancer. The germline V and J ends were trimmed by 10 bases and 10 bases, with 17 bases remaining between them. This CDR3 has 12 amino acids. The germline CDR1 and CDR2 sequences are MNHEY and SVGAGI. Documented time point: blood at routine non-recurrence follow-up after resection. TCRdb ran MiXCR on the 5' RACE reads and lists one entry per CDR3 protein. The sample has about 70,000 distinct CDR3 sequences, about 8.2% seen once; the top ten hold 1.9%. The material sequenced was PBMCs, taken at follow-up. This chain joins TRBV6-5 and TRBJ2-1; no reliable D call. This receptor was identified in a female donor with early-stage non-small cell lung cancer. CDR3 coding DNA: TGTGCCACCCACGGCCTCCTCGCGGAGCAGTTCTTC. Translated, it gives CATHGLLAEQFF.